This T cell receptor (beta chain) was sequenced during a study of cytomegalovirus exposure and HLA in healthy donors. A word on this clone: Its antigen is as yet unknown.

Overall study findings and caveats: The tendency of first-cohort TCR clusters to co-occur in the roughly 120 validation repertoires was identified by a subsequent analysis.

Germline CDR1 and CDR2: GTSNPN and SVGIG (reference sequence). CDR3 length: 11 residues. V lost 2 bases and J 6 bases, leaving 8 bases between the germline ends. Data came from immunoSEQ multiplex PCR; TCRdb stores just in-frame clones and leaves some out. The sample lists around 300,000 clones, approximately 86% seen once, with around 1% in the top ten. An approximately 130-subject validation cohort, separate from the 666-subject first cohort, supplied the donors. The chain couples TRBV30 to TRBJ2-7; D may be TRBD2 (6 bases). The clonotype comes from a man aged 25-45 years in good health and CMV-seronegative. The specimen was PBMCs. The CDR3 DNA reads TGTGCCTGGAGTACCGGGAGCGAGCAGTACTTC. It translates to CAWSTGSEQYF.